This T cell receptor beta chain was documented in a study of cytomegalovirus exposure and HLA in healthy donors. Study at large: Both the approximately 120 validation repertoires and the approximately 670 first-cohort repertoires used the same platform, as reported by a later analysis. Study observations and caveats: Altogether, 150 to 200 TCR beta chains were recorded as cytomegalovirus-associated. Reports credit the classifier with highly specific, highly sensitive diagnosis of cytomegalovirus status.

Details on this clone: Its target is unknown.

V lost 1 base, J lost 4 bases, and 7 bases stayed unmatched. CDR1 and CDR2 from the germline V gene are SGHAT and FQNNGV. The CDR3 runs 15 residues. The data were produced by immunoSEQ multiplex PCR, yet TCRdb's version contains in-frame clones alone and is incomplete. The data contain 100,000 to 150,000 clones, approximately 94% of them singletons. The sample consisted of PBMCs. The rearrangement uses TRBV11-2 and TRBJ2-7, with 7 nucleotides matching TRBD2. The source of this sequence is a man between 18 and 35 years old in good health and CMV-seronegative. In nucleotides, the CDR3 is TGTGCCAGCAGCTTAGGGTCTAGCGGAAATTACGAGCAGTACTTC. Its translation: CASSLGSSGNYEQYF.